The 26 T cell receptor beta chains listed next were all sequenced from one sample in a study of cytotoxic CD8 clonotypes in ibrutinib-treated CLL. TCRdb's table, derived via immunoSEQ multiplex PCR, lists solely in-frame clones and lacks some. This sample has 50,000 to 75,000 clones, with approximately 71% found just once. Sequenced here: PBMCs, sampled after 12 months of ibrutinib treatment. These receptors were collected from a human donor with chronic lymphocytic leukemia.

As for this clone: The sample carries other DNA sequences with the same CDR3. The rearrangement joins TRBV6-5 to TRBJ2-7; tentatively, D is TRBD2 (5 bases). Germline assignment: CDR1 MNHEY and CDR2 SVGAGI. The CDR3 is 14 residues long. Trimming removed 0 bases from V and 2 bases from J, with 8 bases in between. The DNA of the CDR3 is TGTGCCAGCAGTTACTCAACGGGGACCTACGAGCAGTACTTC. It encodes CASSYSTGTYEQYF.

The gene calls are TRBV5-1 and TRBJ2-2; TRBD1 might be the D (5 bases). CDR1 is SGHRS, CDR2 YFSETQ, per germline. Trimming removed 4 bases at V and 2 bases at J, with 12 bases between. CDR3 length equals 15 residues. CDR3 sequence (DNA): TGCGCCAGCAGCACAGGTATCACCAACACCGGGGAGCTGTTTTTT. As protein: CASSTGITNTGELFF.

This clone was recorded once. The chain recombines TRBV6-5 with TRBJ2-2; 11 bases align to TRBD1. This CDR3 comprises 15 residues. Germline V lookup: CDR1 MNHEY, CDR2 SVGAGI. V lost 6 bases to trimming and J lost 6 bases; unmatched junction nucleotides: 6. In DNA form, the CDR3 reads TGTGCCAGCAGGACCGGACAGGGGGCGCCCGGGGAGCTGTTTTTT. Protein: CASRTGQGAPGELFF.

The chain carries TRBV7-4 and TRBJ2-1; 8 nucleotides agree with TRBD1. The CDR3 is 16 residues long. With 5 bases clipped from V and 4 bases from J, the junction kept 10 bases outside the gene matches. Germline V gene sequence: CDR1 SGHVT, CDR2 SQSDAQ. The CDR3, as DNA: TGTGCCAGCAGCCTGCCCCCGGGACAGGAATACAATGAGCAGTTCTTC. It codes for CASSLPPGQEYNEQFF. Variable domain in full (rest from reference TRBV7-4 and TRBJ2-1): GAGVSQSPRYKVAKRGRDVALRCDSISGHVTLYWYRQTLGQGSEVLTYSQSDAQRDKSGRPSGRFSAERPERSVSTLKIQRTEQGDSAVYLCASSLPPGQEYNEQFFGPGTRLTVL.

CDR3 protein: CSVGTENQPQHF. In nucleotides, the CDR3 is TGCAGCGTTGGGACAGAAAATCAGCCCCAGCATTTT. This rearrangement joins TRBV29-1 to TRBJ1-5; tentative D call: TRBD1 (6 bases). This CDR3 has 12 amino acids. Trimming left V 4 bases short and J 4 bases short, with 8 bases between. Per germline, CDR1 SQVTM and CDR2 ANQGSEA.

The chain has TRBV7-9 and TRBJ2-4; D gene unclear. The ends were cut back, 2 bases at V and 8 bases at J, with 13 bases in the middle. CDR3 size: 14 residues. Germline V CDR1 and CDR2: SEHNR, FQNEAQ (reference sequence). CDR3 DNA sequence: TGTGCCAGCAGCTTATTGGGCTCTGGCTACATTCAGTACTTC. Its translation is CASSLLGSGYIQYF.

The V and J genes are TRBV5-1 and TRBJ2-3; no reliable D call. Germline V gene data show CDR1 as SGHRS and CDR2 as YFSETQ. V lost 0 bases and J 0 bases, leaving 11 bases between the germline ends. This CDR3 is built from 16 residues. The DNA for the CDR3 is TGCGCCAGCAGCTTGGATGGGGTACCTAGCACAGATACGCAGTATTTT. Protein product: CASSLDGVPSTDTQYF.

The chain uses TRBV7-9 and TRBJ2-1; 8 bases match TRBD2. This CDR3 spans 12 amino acids. The J segment lost 15 bases and the V segment lost 5 bases, leaving 9 bases of the junction unmatched. CDR1 SEHNR and CDR2 FQNEAQ come from the germline V gene (reference sequence). CDR3 coding DNA: TGTGCCAGCAGCATTACTAGCGGCCCCCCGTTCTTC. Its protein is CASSITSGPPFF.

The chain uses TRBV5-1 and TRBJ2-7, with TRBD2 identical over 9 bases. J lost 2 bases, V lost 5 bases, and 5 bases had no gene match. The CDR3 contains 14 residues. Per the germline V gene, CDR1 is SGHRS and CDR2 is YFSETQ. CDR3 region: CASRGAGGPYEQYF. In nucleotides, the CDR3 is TGCGCCAGCAGAGGAGCGGGAGGTCCCTACGAGCAGTACTTC. Drawing the rest from reference TRBV5-1 and TRBJ2-7, the complete variable domain is KAGVTQTPRYLIKTRGQQVTLSCSPISGHRSVSWYQQTPGQGLQFLFEYFSETQRNKGNFPGRFSGRQFSNSRSEMNVSTLELGDSALYLCASRGAGGPYEQYFGPGTRLTVT.

The chain is built from TRBV27 and TRBJ1-1; D uncertain. Between the trimmed V and J ends, which lost 3 bases and 1 base, there was a span of 12 bases. CDR3 length equals 15 residues. Germline V gene lookup returns CDR1 MNHEY and CDR2 SMNVEV (reference sequence). The CDR3, as DNA: TGTGCCAGCAGTTTGCTAGACCCCGGGAACACTGAAGCTTTCTTT. This codes for CASSLLDPGNTEAFF.

The chain recombines TRBV27 with TRBJ1-6, with D possibly matching TRBD1 (5 bases). The ends were cut back, 3 bases at V and 0 bases at J, with 9 bases in the middle. The CDR3 loop spans 16 amino acids. The V gene's germline CDR1 is MNHEY and CDR2 SMNVEV (reference sequence). The CDR3 nucleotides read TGTGCCAGCAGTTTGTGGCAGGGCTCCTATAATTCACCCCTCCACTTT. It specifies CASSLWQGSYNSPLHF.

This chain uses TRBV19 with TRBJ2-7; possible D gene TRBD2, 5 bases. Germline V gene data show CDR1 as LNHDA and CDR2 as SQIVND (reference sequence). The length of the CDR3 is 13 residues. V lost 3 bases to trimming and J lost 7 bases, with 13 bases between them. For the CDR3, the DNA is TGTGCCAGTAGTATCGGGATGGTCGGGGAGCAGTACTTC. Translated, it gives CASSIGMVGEQYF.

J is TRBJ2-3 and V is TRBV18, with D unclear. Germline CDR1 is KGHSH and CDR2 is LQKENI. V was pared by 1 base and J by 4 bases, with 9 bases between. The CDR3 is 14 residues long. CDR3 residues: CASSPQGGADTQYF. DNA for the CDR3: TGTGCCAGCTCACCACAGGGTGGTGCAGATACGCAGTATTTT.

This clone came up once. This chain uses TRBV28 with TRBJ2-7; D may be TRBD1 or TRBD2 (5 bases each). Trimming stripped 7 bases from V and 6 bases from J, with 13 bases between. Germline-derived CDR1 and CDR2 are MDHEN and SYDVKM. This CDR3 has 12 residues. CDR3 loop: CASTHGTGEQYF. The CDR3 DNA reads TGTGCCAGCACCCATGGGACGGGCGAGCAGTACTTC. The full variable domain, completed using reference TRBV28 and TRBJ2-7, is DVKVTQSSRYLVKRTGEKVFLECVQDMDHENMFWYRQDPGLGLRLIYFSYDVKMKEKGDIPEGYSVSREKKERFSLILESASTNQTSMYLCASTHGTGEQYFGPGTRLTVT.

This clone occurred a few times. The CDR3 region is CATSRAPPSEKLFF. The CDR3 DNA reads as TGTGCCACCAGCAGAGCCCCTCCGTCTGAAAAACTGTTTTTT. The V and J genes are TRBV15 and TRBJ1-4, with no clear D. The CDR3 is 14 amino acids. The ends were cut back, 1 base at V and 7 bases at J, with 10 bases in the middle. The germline V gene has CDR1 LNHNV and CDR2 YYDKDF (reference sequence).

The J gene is TRBJ2-1, the V gene TRBV7-2; maybe TRBD1 (6 bases). CDR3 length equals 14 residues. The germline CDR1 and CDR2 sequences are SGHTA and FQGNSA. V was trimmed by 2 bases and J by 8 bases, leaving 13 bases between them. Here the CDR3 reads CASSLNRAGDEQFF. In DNA, the CDR3 is TGTGCCAGCAGCTTAAACAGGGCCGGGGATGAGCAGTTCTTC.

The CDR3 DNA reads TGTGCCAGCAGCTTAGGACTACCGGGTCCTTACAATGAGCAGTTCTTC. The encoded protein is CASSLGLPGPYNEQFF. The chain combines TRBV5-6 with TRBJ2-1, with a possible D match to TRBD2 (6 bases). CDR1 is SGHDT and CDR2 is YYEEEE in the germline V gene. The CDR3 runs 16 residues. Trimming left V 2 bases short and J 4 bases short, with 16 bases between. The full variable domain, completed using reference TRBV5-6 and TRBJ2-1, is DAGVTQSPTHLIKTRGQQVTLRCSPKSGHDTVSWYQQALGQGPQFIFQYYEEEERQRGNFPDRFSGHQFPNYSSELNVNALLLGDSALYLCASSLGLPGPYNEQFFGPGTRLTVL.

This clone was seen a few times. This rearrangement joins TRBV19 to TRBJ2-7, with 12 bases fitting TRBD2. Germline V gives CDR1 LNHDA, CDR2 SQIVND (reference sequence). The CDR3 extends over 15 amino acids. With 5 bases clipped from V and 1 base from J, the junction kept 3 bases outside the gene matches. The chain's CDR3 is CASSVGLAGSYEQYF. In nucleotides, the CDR3 is TGTGCCAGTAGTGTCGGACTAGCGGGATCCTACGAGCAGTACTTC.

This clone showed up just a few times. The rearrangement joins TRBV2 to TRBJ1-4, with D unresolved. Between the trimmed V and J ends, which lost 4 bases and 0 bases, there was a span of 18 bases. This CDR3 is built from 18 residues. Per the germline V gene, CDR1 is SNHLY and CDR2 is FYNNEI. The CDR3, as DNA: TGTGCCAGCAGTGTTACAGCTGAAGAGCTCGCAACTAATGAAAAACTGTTTTTT. It specifies CASSVTAEELATNEKLFF. Full variable domain (remainder filled in from reference TRBV2 and TRBJ1-4): EPEVTQTPSHQVTQMGQEVILRCVPISNHLYFYWYRQILGQKVEFLVSFYNNEISEKSEIFDDQFSVERPDGSNFTLKIRSTKLEDSAMYFCASSVTAEELATNEKLFFGSGTQLSVL.

The V call is TRBV12-5, the J call TRBJ2-1; the D is unclear. Germline V CDR1 and CDR2: LGHNT, FRNRAP. V was trimmed by 1 base and J by 9 bases, leaving 13 bases between them. The CDR3 has 14 residues. The CDR3, as DNA: TGTGCTAGTGGTTTGGACACCGAGTTGAGTGAGCAGTTCTTC. Protein: CASGLDTELSEQFF.

The chain joins TRBV4-1 to TRBJ2-7; D is unclear. The CDR3 totals 16 residues. V dropped 5 bases and J dropped 0 bases, with 17 bases sitting between them. Germline loops: CDR1 MGHRA, CDR2 YSYEKL. This CDR3 is CASSFLTGGNSYEQYF. As DNA, the CDR3 is TGCGCCAGCAGCTTCCTCACGGGCGGTAACTCCTACGAGCAGTACTTC.

V is TRBV27 and J is TRBJ2-2, with a weak D call TRBD2 (5 bases). CDR3 size: 13 residues. The germline V and J ends were trimmed by 7 bases and 7 bases, with 13 bases remaining between them. From germline, CDR1 is MNHEY and CDR2 SMNVEV (reference sequence). CDR3 residues: CASTSTRGGELFF. In DNA, the CDR3 is TGTGCCAGCACCTCGACCCGGGGCGGGGAGCTGTTTTTT.

This chain joins TRBV18 and TRBJ2-1; TRBD1 matches 7 bases. CDR3 length equals 13 residues. CDR1 and CDR2 from the germline V gene are KGHSH and LQKENI. The V and J ends lost 2 bases and 6 bases, in that order; junction bases with no gene match: 1. The CDR3 DNA is TGTGCCAGCTCACCAAACAGGGGCAATGAGCAGTTCTTC. Amino acids: CASSPNRGNEQFF.

The rearrangement uses TRBV5-4 and TRBJ2-5, with 7 bases matching TRBD1. Germline CDR1 is SGHNT and CDR2 is YYREEE (reference sequence). V trimming: 5 bases; J trimming: 2 bases; junction bases outside the gene matches: 3. This CDR3 has 13 residues. The CDR3, as DNA: TGTGCCAGCAGGATGGGACAGCAAGAGACCCAGTACTTC. Its translation: CASRMGQQETQYF.

V usage is TRBV11-2 and J usage is TRBJ2-1; no clear D. This CDR3 comprises 13 residues. V lost 5 bases and J 9 bases, leaving 14 bases between the germline ends. Looked up from germline, CDR1 is SGHAT and CDR2 is FQNNGV. As DNA, the CDR3 is TGTGCCAGCAGCGACCGGATCGGCAGTGAGCAGTTCTTC. Its translation: CASSDRIGSEQFF.

The rearrangement links TRBV6-6 to TRBJ2-2; no definite D call. V was shortened by 2 bases and J by 0 bases, with 7 bases between the two germline ends. The CDR3 loop spans 15 amino acids. Germline lookup yields CDR1 MNHNY and CDR2 SVGAGI (reference sequence). The CDR3: CASSYAGANTGELFF. CDR3 sequence (DNA): TGTGCCAGCAGTTACGCAGGCGCGAACACCGGGGAGCTGTTTTTT.